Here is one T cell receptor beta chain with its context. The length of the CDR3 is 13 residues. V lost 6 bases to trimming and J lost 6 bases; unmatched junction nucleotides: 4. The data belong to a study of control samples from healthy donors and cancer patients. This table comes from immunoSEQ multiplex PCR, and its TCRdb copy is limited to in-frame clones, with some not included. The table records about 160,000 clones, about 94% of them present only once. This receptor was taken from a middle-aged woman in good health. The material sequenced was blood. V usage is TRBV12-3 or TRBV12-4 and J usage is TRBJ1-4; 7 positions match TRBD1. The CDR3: CASRPRGYEKLFF. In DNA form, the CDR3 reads TGTGCCAGCAGACCCAGGGGGTATGAAAAACTGTTTTTT.